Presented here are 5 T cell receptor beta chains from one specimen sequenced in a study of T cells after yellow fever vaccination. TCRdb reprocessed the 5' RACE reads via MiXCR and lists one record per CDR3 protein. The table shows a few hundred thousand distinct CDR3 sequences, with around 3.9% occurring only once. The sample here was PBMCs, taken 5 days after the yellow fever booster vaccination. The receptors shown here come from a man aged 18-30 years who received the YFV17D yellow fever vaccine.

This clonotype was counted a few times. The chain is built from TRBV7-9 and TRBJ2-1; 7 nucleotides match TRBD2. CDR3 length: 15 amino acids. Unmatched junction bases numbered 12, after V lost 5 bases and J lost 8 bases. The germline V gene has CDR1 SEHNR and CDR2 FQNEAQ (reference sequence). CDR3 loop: CASSHGLGFLDEQFF. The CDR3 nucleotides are TGTGCCAGCAGCCATGGACTAGGGTTTCTCGATGAGCAGTTCTTC. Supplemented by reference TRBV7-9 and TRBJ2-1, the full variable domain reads DTGVSQNPRHKITKRGQNVTFRCDPISEHNRLYWYRQTLGQGPEFLTYFQNEAQLEKSRLLSDRFSAERPKGSFSTLEIQRTEQGDSAMYLCASSHGLGFLDEQFFGPGTRLTVL.

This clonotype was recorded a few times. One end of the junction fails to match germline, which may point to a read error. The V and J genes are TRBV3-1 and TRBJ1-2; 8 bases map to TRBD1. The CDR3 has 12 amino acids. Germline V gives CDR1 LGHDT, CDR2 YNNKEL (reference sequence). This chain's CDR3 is CASSSALTGAAF. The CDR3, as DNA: TGTGCCAGCAGCTCCGCCCTGACAGGGGCGGCCTTC.

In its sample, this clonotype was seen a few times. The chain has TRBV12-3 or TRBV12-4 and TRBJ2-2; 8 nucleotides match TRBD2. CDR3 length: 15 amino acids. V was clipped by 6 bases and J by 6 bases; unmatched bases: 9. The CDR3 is CASRPGLVDAGELFF. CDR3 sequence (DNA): TGTGCCAGCAGACCGGGACTAGTGGACGCCGGGGAGCTGTTTTTT.

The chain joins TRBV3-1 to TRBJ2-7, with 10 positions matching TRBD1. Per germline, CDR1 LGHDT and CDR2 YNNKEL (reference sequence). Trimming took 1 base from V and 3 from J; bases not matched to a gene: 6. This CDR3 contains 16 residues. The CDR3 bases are TGTGCCAGCAGCCAAGGACGGACAGGGGGAGGCTACGAGCAGTACGTC. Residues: CASSQGRTGGGYEQYV.

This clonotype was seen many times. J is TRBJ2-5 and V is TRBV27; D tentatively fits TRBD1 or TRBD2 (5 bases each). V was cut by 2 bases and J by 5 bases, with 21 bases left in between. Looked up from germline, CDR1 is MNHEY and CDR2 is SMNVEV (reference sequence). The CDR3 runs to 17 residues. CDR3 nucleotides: TGTGCCAGCAGTTTAAGCTTCGGGGATGTCGGGGCGGAGACCCAGTACTTC. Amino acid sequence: CASSLSFGDVGAETQYF.